The entry below gives a single TCR beta chain sequence along with its context. This record belongs to a study of CD8 T cells in Susac syndrome. Sequencing targeted TCR beta in blood CD8+ and CD4+ T cells. FACS enriched CD8+ TEMRA cells, while bulk CD8+ and CD4+ were negatively isolated. The authors reverse transcribed about 0.45 to 1 ug RNA with random hexamers. Across 54 Vbeta and 13 Jbeta, immunoSEQ multiplex PCR amplified TCR beta CDR3. TCRdb reprocessed the immunoSEQ multiplex PCR reads with MiXCR, giving one entry per CDR3 protein. The repertoire holds about 300,000 distinct CDR3 sequences, approximately 85% seen once, with approximately 0.11% in the top ten. V lost 0 bases to trimming and J lost 5 bases, with 14 bases between them. This CDR3 has 15 amino acids. Germline V gives CDR1 SGDLS, CDR2 YYNGEE.

The sequenced material came from CD8+ T cells from PBMCs. The source is a human donor with multiple sclerosis. V is TRBV9 and J is TRBJ1-1; D is unresolved. DNA of the CDR3: TGTGCCAGCAGCGTAGTGGAGGGTCTCAGAACTGAAGCTTTCTTT. Amino acids: CASSVVEGLRTEAFF.